This record concerns one TCR beta chain sequence. Its specificity is not known. The sample has other DNA sequences that encode this CDR3 too. This sample stems from a study of shared clonotypes between healthy human individuals. Background on the study: Donors had three CD4 naive, three CD4 memory, two CD8 naive and one CD8 memory plate apiece. Study-wide results and caveats: Relative to their counterparts shared across all four donors, non-shared clonotypes exhibited diminished generation probabilities. Shared across several donors were around 5% of the naive CD4 clonotypes.

The study ran the assay at deep level. TCRdb's table, derived via immunoSEQ multiplex PCR, lists solely in-frame clones and lacks some. Of almost 700,000 clones listed, 92% are singletons. The naive CD8 subset, CD45RO-negative cells positively selected for CCR7, excluded terminally differentiated effector memory CD45RA+ cells. The V gene's germline CDR1 is SGHRS and CDR2 YFSETQ. The V gene end was trimmed by 3 bases and the J gene end by 2 bases; junction bases not matched to a gene: 4. CDR3 size: 15 residues. What was sequenced was naive CD8+ T cells sorted from blood. The TCR comes from a man younger than 40 in good health. The rearrangement joins TRBV5-1 to TRBJ2-7, with TRBD2 matching 11 bases. The CDR3: CASSSGTSGTYEQYF. The CDR3 DNA reads as TGCGCCAGCAGCTCCGGGACTAGCGGAACCTACGAGCAGTACTTC.